Below are 23 T cell receptor beta chains sequenced from a single sample in a study of OX40 agonist ivuxolimab in advanced cancers. Generated by immunoSEQ multiplex PCR, the TCRdb table keeps only in-frame clones and is missing some. The sample gives fewer than 90,000 clones, nearly 95% of which show up once; around 5.9% is in the top ten. Sequencing used CD4+ or CD8+ T cells sorted from blood, obtained in a trial of the OX40 agonist ivuxolimab. Source of these receptors: an adult with an advanced solid tumor such as melanoma, head and neck, liver or kidney cancer.

The chain has TRBV27 and TRBJ2-3, with D perhaps TRBD2 (5 bases). Trimming pared 0 bases from V and 6 bases from J, leaving 7 bases between. The CDR3 is 13 residues long. The V gene's germline CDR1 is MNHEY and CDR2 SMNVEV (reference sequence). The CDR3 bases are TGTGCCAGCAGTTTATCCCTAGCCGATACGCAGTATTTT. Translating it yields CASSLSLADTQYF.

CDR3 sequence reads: CASRETGVNYGYTF. The CDR3 nucleotides are TGCGCCAGCAGGGAGACAGGGGTGAACTATGGCTACACCTTC. This chain uses TRBV5-1 with TRBJ1-2, with 8 nucleotides matching TRBD1. From germline, CDR1 is SGHRS and CDR2 YFSETQ. The V and J ends lost 5 bases and 2 bases, in that order; junction bases with no gene match: 5. The CDR3 extends over 14 amino acids.

V usage is TRBV4-1 and J usage is TRBJ1-5; D uncertain. V shed 0 bases and J shed 0 bases, with 15 bases lying between them. The CDR3 covers 18 residues. From germline, CDR1 is MGHRA and CDR2 YSYEKL. This CDR3 reads CASSQENRAALSNQPQHF. DNA for the CDR3: TGCGCCAGCAGCCAAGAGAATAGGGCGGCTCTTAGCAATCAGCCCCAGCATTTT.

The V gene is TRBV5-1, the J gene TRBJ2-7, with 9 bases lining up with TRBD1. The V and J ends lost 2 bases and 6 bases, in that order; junction bases with no gene match: 6. This CDR3 has 14 residues. Germline values: CDR1 SGHRS, CDR2 YFSETQ. The CDR3 sequence is CASSFGGQGTEQYF. The DNA for the CDR3 is TGCGCCAGCAGCTTTGGGGGACAGGGAACCGAGCAGTACTTC.

This clone was observed a few times. The same CDR3 arises from other DNA sequences in this sample as well. The V call is TRBV27, the J call TRBJ2-3, with D perhaps matching TRBD1 (5 bases). V lost 3 bases to trimming and J lost 2 bases, with 9 bases between them. The CDR3 totals 14 residues. CDR1 and CDR2 from the germline V gene are MNHEY and SMNVEV (reference sequence). This chain's CDR3 is CASSFQGSTDTQYF. The CDR3, as DNA: TGTGCCAGCAGTTTCCAGGGATCCACAGATACGCAGTATTTT.

This chain uses TRBV4-1 with TRBJ2-1, with TRBD2 as a possible D gene (7 bases). Germline loops: CDR1 MGHRA, CDR2 YSYEKL. V was pared by 0 bases and J by 4 bases, with 10 bases between. CDR3 length: 15 amino acids. The CDR3 coding sequence is TGCGCCAGCAGCCAAGATCGGGGGGCGTACAATGAGCAGTTCTTC. It encodes CASSQDRGAYNEQFF.

The chain carries TRBV11-2 and TRBJ2-7; D is perhaps TRBD2 (6 bases). This CDR3 region has 14 residues. The germline CDR1 and CDR2 sequences are SGHAT and FQNNGV. V lost 5 bases and J 3 bases, leaving 14 bases between the germline ends. The CDR3 region is CASSLRRGGYEQYF. In DNA, the CDR3 is TGTGCCAGCAGCCTACGTAGGGGAGGCTACGAGCAGTACTTC.

This clone was seen just once. CDR3 nucleotide sequence: TGTGCCAGCAGTTGGCAGGGGGACACTGAAGCTTTCTTT. This translates into CASSWQGDTEAFF. The chain joins TRBV6-5 to TRBJ1-1; TRBD1 matches 7 bases. The junction had 2 bases not matched to a gene; V was cut back by 4 bases and J by 3 bases. The CDR3 runs to 13 residues. The germline V gene has CDR1 MNHEY and CDR2 SVGAGI.

This clone has a count of ten or more. The chain links TRBV7-6 to TRBJ2-2; D is uncertain. Germline V gene lookup returns CDR1 SGHVS and CDR2 FNYEAQ. Trimming removed 1 base from V and 7 bases from J, with 4 bases in between. The CDR3 has 12 residues. CDR3 sequence: CASSLGDGELFF. The CDR3 DNA sequence: TGTGCCAGCAGCTTAGGGGACGGGGAGCTGTTTTTT.

The V gene is TRBV29-1, the J gene TRBJ2-2; 7 bases agree with TRBD2. CDR1 is SQVTM, CDR2 ANQGSEA, per germline. Unmatched junction bases numbered 4, after V lost 7 bases and J lost 5 bases. This CDR3 contains 12 residues. The CDR3 bases are TGCAGCGCCTTTAGCGGGACCGGGGAGCTGTTTTTT. Protein product: CSAFSGTGELFF.

This clone was recorded only once. The chain combines TRBV7-2 with TRBJ2-3; possible D gene TRBD2, 6 bases. Trimming took off 6 bases at V and 2 bases at J, with 9 bases between the two ends. Looked up from germline, CDR1 is SGHTA and CDR2 is FQGNSA. The CDR3 contains 13 residues. The CDR3 sequence: CASREGYTDTQYF. CDR3 nucleotide sequence: TGTGCCAGCAGGGAGGGGTACACAGATACGCAGTATTTT.

The chain uses TRBV28 and TRBJ2-3; 9 nucleotides line up with TRBD2. Germline V gene sequence: CDR1 MDHEN, CDR2 SYDVKM. The CDR3 sequence is 16 residues long. The V segment lost 0 bases and the J segment 3 bases; nucleotides outside the gene matches: 4. CDR3 loop: CASSLWRGGRTDTQYF. Written as DNA, the CDR3 is TGTGCCAGCAGTTTATGGCGGGGGGGCCGAACAGATACGCAGTATTTT.

CDR3 DNA sequence: TGTGCCAGTAGTATAGGTGGGGATGAGCAGTTCTTC. Translated: CASSIGGDEQFF. The V call is TRBV19, the J call TRBJ2-1; D gene unclear. CDR1 is LNHDA, CDR2 SQIVND, per germline (reference sequence). The CDR3 is 12 residues long. V was pared by 1 base and J by 8 bases, with 6 bases between.

The chain links TRBV10-3 to TRBJ2-1; D is unclear. Germline loops: CDR1 ENHRY, CDR2 SYGVKD. This CDR3 spans 14 amino acids. The V and J ends lost 4 bases and 6 bases respectively, with 13 bases between them. CDR3 in amino acids: CAISAPTTGNEQFF. In DNA form, the CDR3 reads TGTGCCATCAGTGCCCCGACGACCGGCAATGAGCAGTTCTTC.

V and J are TRBV20-1 and TRBJ2-7; D remains unclear. V was clipped by 4 bases and J by 6 bases, with 7 bases between them. This CDR3 spans 10 amino acids. CDR1 is DFQATT and CDR2 is SNEGSKA in the germline V gene (reference sequence). CDR3 in amino acids: CSAISGEQYF. In nucleotides, the CDR3 is TGCAGTGCTATATCGGGCGAGCAGTACTTC.

V gene TRBV11-3 combines with J gene TRBJ2-1; D unclear. The CDR3 totals 14 residues. Germline V gives CDR1 SGHNT, CDR2 YENEEA. The V gene lost 0 bases and the J gene lost 14 bases, with 17 bases spanning the gap. Written as DNA, the CDR3 is TGTGCCAGCAGCTTAGACCCGACACTCGGGCAGGAGTTCTTC. Encoded protein: CASSLDPTLGQEFF.

The genes are TRBV9 and TRBJ2-7, with 9 positions matching TRBD1. CDR3 length equals 16 residues. The V and J ends lost 3 bases and 5 bases, in that order; junction bases with no gene match: 12. The germline V gene has CDR1 SGDLS and CDR2 YYNGEE. As DNA, the CDR3 is TGTGCCAGCAGCGAGGACAGGGGATCACTATTCCACGAGCAGTACTTC. Protein: CASSEDRGSLFHEQYF.

The gene calls are TRBV11-2 and TRBJ2-3; possibly TRBD2 for D (5 bases). The CDR3 is 14 residues long. Trimming left V 1 base short and J 5 bases short, with 10 bases between. Germline assignment: CDR1 SGHAT and CDR2 FQNNGV. The CDR3 DNA sequence: TGTGCCAGCAGCTTAGGGACTGCAAAAGATACGCAGTATTTT. Translating gives CASSLGTAKDTQYF.

J is TRBJ1-2 and V is TRBV10-2, with 7 positions matching TRBD1. V was pared by 2 bases and J by 7 bases, with 4 bases of the junction left unmatched. Looked up from germline, CDR1 is WSHSY and CDR2 is SAAADI. The CDR3 has 13 amino acids. This chain's CDR3 is CASSEVTGFGYTF. The DNA of the CDR3 is TGCGCCAGCAGTGAGGTGACAGGGTTTGGCTACACCTTC.

The chain combines TRBV7-2 with TRBJ2-7; D call uncertain. CDR3 length: 18 residues. From germline, CDR1 is SGHTA and CDR2 FQGNSA. Trimming cost V 2 bases and J 5 bases, with 25 bases left between them. The CDR3 here is CASSLHPREWENYNEQYF. The CDR3, as DNA: TGTGCCAGCAGCTTACACCCTCGTGAATGGGAAAACTACAACGAGCAGTACTTC.

The sample holds a few counts of this clone. The CDR3 DNA reads TGTGCCATCAGTGAGCCCTTCGACAGCTCTCCCTCGGGGGACTATGGCTACACCTTC. It yields the protein CAISEPFDSSPSGDYGYTF. The chain uses TRBV10-3 and TRBJ1-2; TRBD1 might be the D (5 bases). The CDR3 consists of 19 residues. V was cut by 2 bases and J by 3 bases, with 25 bases left in between. Per germline, CDR1 ENHRY and CDR2 SYGVKD.

The rearrangement joins TRBV11-2 to TRBJ2-7; TRBD2 matches at 7 bases. The V segment lost 0 bases and the J segment 5 bases; nucleotides outside the gene matches: 7. This CDR3 spans 15 amino acids. Per the germline V gene, CDR1 is SGHAT and CDR2 is FQNNGV. CDR3 sequence: CASSLDWGGNHEQYF. The CDR3 DNA reads as TGTGCCAGCAGCTTAGATTGGGGAGGGAACCACGAGCAGTACTTC.

J is TRBJ2-4 and V is TRBV19, with 11 bases identical to TRBD1. Germline V gene sequence: CDR1 LNHDA, CDR2 SQIVND (reference sequence). CDR3 size: 16 residues. V dropped 10 bases and J dropped 5; count of bases not matched to a gene: 13. The CDR3 protein is CATRGGDRGVENIQYF. CDR3 DNA sequence: TGTGCCACCCGGGGGGGGGACAGGGGGGTCGAAAACATTCAGTACTTC.